The rows below give T cell receptor beta chains drawn from one sample of a study of blood T cells in healthy people across ages. TCRdb processed the 5' RACE reads anew with MiXCR; each CDR3 protein has one entry. This sample has over 1,500,000 distinct CDR3 sequences, with roughly 43% found just once. The sample taken for sequencing was blood. The source of these receptors is a human donor in good health. Each CDR3 is given with its conserved first and last residue. D genes are given only for firm matches. Clone size is not always given. Where it is, it says once, few, many or a class for expanded clones.

.,few,TRBV7-9,TRBJ1-5,CATHWRPQHF,TGTGCCACCCACTGGCGGCCCCAGCATTTT
TRBD1,.,TRBV15,TRBJ1-4,CATSRQLPTGEREKLFF,TGTGCCACCAGCAGACAGCTGCCTACAGGGGAGCGGGAAAAACTGTTTTTT
.,few,TRBV10-3,TRBJ1-1,CAISVSIPGNTEAFF,TGTGCCATCTCCGTCAGTATTCCCGGGAACACTGAAGCTTTCTTT
TRBD2,.,TRBV28,TRBJ2-1,CASRVVGGGSYNEQFF,TGTGCCAGCAGGGTTGTCGGCGGGGGCTCCTACAATGAGCAGTTCTTC
.,.,TRBV9,TRBJ2-5,CASSDRLGGEAQYF,TGTGCCAGCAGCGACCGTTTAGGGGGAGAGGCCCAGTACTTC
.,.,TRBV20-1,TRBJ1-1,CSARDPAEGITEAFF,TGCAGTGCTAGAGACCCTGCGGAGGGGATCACTGAAGCTTTCTTT
.,.,TRBV6-5,TRBJ2-2,CASSYSSRGWGTGELFF,TGTGCCAGCAGTTACTCGAGTAGGGGTTGGGGCACCGGGGAGCTGTTTTTT
TRBD2,.,TRBV18,TRBJ2-3,CASSPILAGITDTQYF,TGTGCCAGCTCACCGATACTAGCGGGGATCACAGATACGCAGTATTTT
.,few,TRBV7-9,TRBJ1-2,CASSASTPGQRTVGYGYTF,TGTGCCAGCAGCGCTAGTACTCCGGGACAACGAACCGTCGGCTATGGCTACACCTTC
.,.,TRBV20-1,TRBJ2-7,CSALAGVGEQYF,TGCAGTGCTCTAGCAGGGGTGGGCGAGCAGTACTTC
TRBD2,.,TRBV20-1,TRBJ2-1,CSAVISGSRHNEQFF,TGCAGTGCCGTGATAAGCGGGAGTCGCCACAATGAGCAGTTCTTC
.,.,TRBV4-3,TRBJ2-7,CASSQDSNPYEQYF,TGCGCCAGCAGCCAAGATTCGAACCCCTACGAGCAGTACTTC
.,once,TRBV6-2/TRBV6-3,TRBJ2-5,CATKSGNQETQYF,TGTGCCACCAAATCAGGGAACCAAGAGACCCAGTACTTC
.,.,TRBV4-3,TRBJ2-7,CASSPGMGPEQYF,TGCGCCAGCAGCCCCGGAATGGGACCCGAGCAGTACTTC
TRBD2,few,TRBV10-3,TRBJ2-3,CAITLLRAGGYTDTQYF,TGTGCCATCACTCTCCTCCGAGCGGGGGGGTACACAGATACGCAGTATTTT
.,.,TRBV28,TRBJ2-3,CASKPDPDTQYF,TGTGCCAGCAAACCCGATCCAGATACGCAGTATTTT
TRBD2,few,TRBV7-9,TRBJ2-5,CASSLRGSGRPEHQETQYF,TGTGCCAGCAGCTTAAGGGGTAGCGGGAGGCCGGAACACCAAGAGACCCAGTACTTC
.,once,TRBV3-1,TRBJ1-4,CASSHVRGATNEKLFF,TGTGCCAGCAGCCACGTACGGGGGGCAACTAATGAAAAACTGTTTTTT
.,.,TRBV2,TRBJ1-2,CARIKDAGGYTF,TGTGCCAGAATTAAAGACGCGGGCGGCTACACCTTC
.,.,TRBV9,TRBJ1-5,CASSAVGGFGQLQHF,TGTGCCAGCAGCGCAGTAGGGGGGTTCGGACAACTCCAGCATTTT
.,.,TRBV28,TRBJ2-1,CASSFNPHNEQFF,TGTGCCAGCAGTTTTAATCCCCACAATGAGCAGTTCTTC
.,few,TRBV6-5,TRBJ2-3,CAASWGGAADTQYF,TGTGCCGCGTCCTGGGGGGGGGCAGCAGATACGCAGTATTTT
.,few,TRBV7-2,TRBJ2-1,CASSPWGLVYNEQFF,TGTGCCAGCAGCCCGTGGGGGCTGGTCTACAATGAGCAGTTCTTC
.,few,TRBV10-3,TRBJ2-7,CAISVTSYEQYF,TGTGCCATCAGTGTGACTTCCTACGAGCAGTACTTC
.,.,TRBV28,TRBJ2-4,CASSFRSRPMAQYF,TGTGCCAGCAGTTTCCGATCTAGACCAATGGCGCAGTACTTC
TRBD1,few,TRBV7-2,TRBJ2-6,CASSPTGQGAGANVLTF,TGTGCCAGCAGCCCAACCGGACAGGGTGCTGGGGCCAACGTCCTGACTTTC
TRBD1,.,TRBV7-2,TRBJ1-2,CASSLTGTGRYTF,TGTGCCAGCAGCTTAACGGGGACAGGGCGCTACACCTTC
.,.,TRBV2,TRBJ2-5,CASLPGGGGGETQYF,TGTGCCAGCCTTCCCGGGGGAGGGGGAGGAGAGACCCAGTACTTC
.,few,TRBV11-2,TRBJ1-2,CASSRGWAANYGYTF,TGTGCCAGCAGCCGGGGGTGGGCAGCGAACTATGGCTACACCTTC
.,.,TRBV6-1,TRBJ2-4,CASSESVGGWHEQYF,TGTGCCAGCAGTGAATCGGTCGGGGGTTGGCATGAGCAGTACTTC